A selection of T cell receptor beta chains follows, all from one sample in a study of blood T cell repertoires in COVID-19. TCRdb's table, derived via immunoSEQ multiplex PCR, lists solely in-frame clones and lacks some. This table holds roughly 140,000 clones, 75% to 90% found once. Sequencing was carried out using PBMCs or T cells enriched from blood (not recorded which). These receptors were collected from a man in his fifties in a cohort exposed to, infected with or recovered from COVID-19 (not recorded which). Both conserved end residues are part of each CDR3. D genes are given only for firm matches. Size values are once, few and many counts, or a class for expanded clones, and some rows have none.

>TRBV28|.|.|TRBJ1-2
TGTGCCAGCAGGACACAAGCCACCTATGGCTACACCTTC
CASRTQATYGYTF
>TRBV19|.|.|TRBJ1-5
TGTGCCACCGGACAGAACAATCAGCCCCAGCATTTT
CATGQNNQPQHF
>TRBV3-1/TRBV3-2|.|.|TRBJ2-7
TGTGCCAGCAGCCAACAGGGGGGACAGTACTTC
CASSQQGGQYF
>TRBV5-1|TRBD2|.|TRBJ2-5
TGCGCCAGCAGCTTGTTGGGACTAGGAGAGACCCAGTACTTC
CASSLLGLGETQYF
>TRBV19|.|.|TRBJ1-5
TGTGCCAGTAGAGGGGTCCCGAGCAATCAGCCCCAGCATTTT
CASRGVPSNQPQHF
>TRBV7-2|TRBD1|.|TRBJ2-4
TGTGCCAGCAGCTTCACCGGGACAGCGGTATACAAAAACATTCAGTACTTC
CASSFTGTAVYKNIQYF
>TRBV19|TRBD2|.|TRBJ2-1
TGTGCCAGTAACATAGCGGGAATCCACAATGAGCAGTTCTTC
CASNIAGIHNEQFF
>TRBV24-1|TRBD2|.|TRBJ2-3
TGTGCCACCAGTGAAAGTAAGCGGGGGGGCGGAGATACGCAGTATTTT
CATSESKRGGGDTQYF
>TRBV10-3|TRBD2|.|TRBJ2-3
TGTGCCATCAGTGCGGGACTAGCTACAGATACGCAGTATTTT
CAISAGLATDTQYF
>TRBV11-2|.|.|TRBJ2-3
TGTGCCAGCAGCTTCCGATGGGGGGGCACAGATACGCAGTATTTT
CASSFRWGGTDTQYF
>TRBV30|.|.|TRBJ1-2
TGTGCCTGGAGTCTATCCGGGCACAGGAGAAAAGACTTC
CAWSLSGHRRKDF
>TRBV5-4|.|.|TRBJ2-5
TGTGCCAGCAGCTTGGGGGGGGTAGGGGAGACCCAGTACTTC
CASSLGGVGETQYF
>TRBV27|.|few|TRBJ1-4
TGTGCCAGCAGTTTTCGGGGGGGCCGGTTGTTTGAAAAACTGTTTTTT
CASSFRGGRLFEKLFF
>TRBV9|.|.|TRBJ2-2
TGTGCCAGCAGCCCCCGGGGAGGGAACACCGGGGAGCTGTTTTTT
CASSPRGGNTGELFF
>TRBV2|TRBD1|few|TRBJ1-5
TGTGCCAGCATGGGACAGGTAAATCAGCCCCAGCATTTT
CASMGQVNQPQHF
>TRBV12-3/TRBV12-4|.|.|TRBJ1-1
TGTGCCAGCAGTTTAGGCAGGGACACTGAAGCTTTCTTT
CASSLGRDTEAFF
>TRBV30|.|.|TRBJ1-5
TGTGCCTGGAGTCAGGCCAAAAATCAGCCCCAGCATTTT
CAWSQAKNQPQHF
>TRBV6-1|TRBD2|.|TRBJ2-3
TGTGCCAGCAGTGAAGCGCCCGGGACTAGCGGGAGGGTTGCGCAGTATTTT
CASSEAPGTSGRVAQYF
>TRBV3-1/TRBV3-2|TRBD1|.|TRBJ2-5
TGTGCCAGCAGCCGCGACAGGGAGCAAGAGACCCAGTACTTC
CASSRDREQETQYF
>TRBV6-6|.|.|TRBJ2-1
TGTGCCAGCAGTTACACCCGGGGAATAAATGAGCAGTTCTTC
CASSYTRGINEQFF
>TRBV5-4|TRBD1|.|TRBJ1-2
TGTGCCAGCAGCACTTGGTTCGGCGACAGGGGGCACCCTGGGGATGGCTACACCTTC
CASSTWFGDRGHPGDGYTF
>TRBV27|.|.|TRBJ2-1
TGTGCCAGCAGTTTAAGGGGGGGGGATGAGCAGTTCTTC
CASSLRGGDEQFF
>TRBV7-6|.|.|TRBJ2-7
TGTGCCAGCAGCCATGACAGGTCCAACGAGCAGTACTTC
CASSHDRSNEQYF
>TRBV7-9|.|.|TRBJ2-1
TGTGCCAGCAGCCTCCGCCCGGGGGATGGGGCTGAGCAGTTCTTC
CASSLRPGDGAEQFF
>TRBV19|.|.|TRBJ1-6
TGTGCCAGTCAGGGGTACTATAATTCACCCCTCCACTTT
CASQGYYNSPLHF